These 14 T cell receptor beta chains were sequenced from one sample in a study of blood T cells in healthy people across ages. A sample-barcoded 5' primer and a J-beta primer mix were used in a second PCR of roughly 6 to 12 cycles. TCRdb redid the calling of the 5' RACE reads with MiXCR, one entry per CDR3 protein. Of 1.5 million to 2 million distinct CDR3 sequences listed, roughly a third were seen once; the top ten hold roughly 12%. Input material: blood. The source of these receptors is a woman aged 25 to 45 in good health.

The rearrangement links TRBV9 to TRBJ2-3; 9 bases line up with TRBD2. There are 16 residues in the CDR3. The V segment lost 0 bases and the J segment 4 bases; nucleotides outside the gene matches: 6. Germline V gene lookup returns CDR1 SGDLS and CDR2 YYNGEE. CDR3 sequence (DNA): TGTGCCAGCAGCGTAGAGGCGGGGGGGCCGGCAGATACGCAGTATTTT. This gives the protein CASSVEAGGPADTQYF. Full variable domain (remainder filled in from reference TRBV9 and TRBJ2-3): DSGVTQTPKHLITATGQRVTLRCSPRSGDLSVYWYQQSLDQGLQFLIQYYNGEERAKGNILERFSAQQFPDLHSELNLSSLELGDSALYFCASSVEAGGPADTQYFGPGTRLTVL.

This clonotype occurred a few times. V is TRBV9 and J is TRBJ2-7; weak D call: TRBD2 (5 bases). This CDR3 spans 14 amino acids. Per germline, CDR1 SGDLS and CDR2 YYNGEE. The ends were cut back, 0 bases at V and 2 bases at J, with 9 bases in the middle. In DNA, the CDR3 is TGTGCCAGCAGCGTAGGGGCGGGTGCCTACGAGCAGTACTTC. Translating gives CASSVGAGAYEQYF.

This clonotype showed up many times. V usage is TRBV7-9 and J usage is TRBJ1-2; no definite D call. With 2 bases removed from V and 1 base from J, the gap between germline ends came to 5 bases. CDR1 and CDR2 (germline): SEHNR, FQNEAQ (reference sequence). The CDR3 runs to 13 residues. The CDR3 spells CASSLSINYGYTF. The CDR3 DNA sequence: TGTGCCAGCAGCTTATCGATTAACTATGGCTACACCTTC.

The sample holds one count of this clonotype. A much larger clone lies one base from this, so it may be a read error. This chain's CDR3 is CASRDEGRYGYTF. As DNA, the CDR3 is TGTGCCAGCAGGGATGAGGGGCGTTATGGCTACACCTTC. This chain connects TRBV2 to TRBJ1-2; D is perhaps TRBD1 (5 bases). Germline values: CDR1 SNHLY, CDR2 FYNNEI. The germline V and J ends were trimmed by 6 bases and 5 bases, with 13 bases remaining between them. CDR3 size: 13 residues.

The chain carries TRBV5-6 and TRBJ2-7; perhaps D is TRBD1 or TRBD2 (5 bases each). Between the trimmed V and J ends, which lost 2 bases and 6 bases, there was a span of 18 bases. Per germline, CDR1 SGHDT and CDR2 YYEEEE. The CDR3 has 15 residues. The CDR3 spells CASSFLTGTSFEQYF. Here the CDR3 DNA reads TGTGCCAGCAGCTTTCTTACCGGGACCTCGTTCGAGCAGTACTTC.

The chain carries TRBV3-1 and TRBJ1-2; TRBD1 agrees at 7 bases. CDR3 length equals 17 residues. Germline loops: CDR1 LGHDT, CDR2 YNNKEL (reference sequence). V was clipped by 4 bases and J by 4 bases; unmatched bases: 15. CDR3 residues: CASSPDSPLGTAYGYTF. CDR3 DNA: TGTGCCAGCAGCCCCGACTCGCCTCTCGGGACAGCCTATGGCTACACCTTC.

The V call is TRBV4-1, the J call TRBJ1-4; 7 bases line up with TRBD1. CDR1 MGHRA and CDR2 YSYEKL come from the germline V gene. This CDR3 contains 14 residues. With 6 bases clipped from V and 6 bases from J, the junction kept 7 bases outside the gene matches. Written as DNA, the CDR3 is TGCGCCAGCAGACAACAGGGGATAGATGAAAAACTGTTTTTT. Its protein is CASRQQGIDEKLFF.

The chain links TRBV12-3 or TRBV12-4 to TRBJ1-5, with TRBD1 matching 7 bases. J was trimmed by 7 bases and V by 5 bases; bases with no gene match: 8. The CDR3 extends over 14 amino acids. CDR3 in DNA: TGTGCCAGCAGTACCCAGGGGGTTGGGCAGCCCCAGCATTTT. This encodes CASSTQGVGQPQHF.

This clonotype was counted between two and nine times. The chain links TRBV7-2 to TRBJ2-7, with TRBD1 as a possible D gene (6 bases). The CDR3 has 13 residues. Germline values: CDR1 SGHTA, CDR2 FQGNSA. Trimming cost V 8 bases and J 3 bases, with 14 bases left between them. The CDR3 nucleotides read TGTGCCAGCGCCGTACAGGGATACTACGAGCAGTACTTC. Its protein is CASAVQGYYEQYF.

V usage is TRBV5-1 and J usage is TRBJ1-5, with 8 bases identical to TRBD1. Germline values: CDR1 SGHRS, CDR2 YFSETQ. V was pared by 7 bases and J by 0 bases, with 12 bases of the junction left unmatched. There are 17 residues in the CDR3. CDR3 loop: CASLNQDRDYSNQPQHF. CDR3 in DNA: TGCGCCAGCCTCAACCAGGACAGGGATTATAGCAATCAGCCCCAGCATTTT.

This clonotype was detected a few times. CDR3 nucleotide sequence: TGCAGCGTTGCGGCACCCGTAGGGAATGAGCAGTTCTTC. This translates into CSVAAPVGNEQFF. The chain couples TRBV29-1 to TRBJ2-1; D gene unclear. The CDR3 sequence is 13 residues long. V dropped 4 bases and J dropped 7 bases, with 14 bases sitting between them. CDR1 SQVTM and CDR2 ANQGSEA come from the germline V gene.

This clonotype was observed a handful of times. V gene TRBV4-1 combines with J gene TRBJ2-1; D gene unclear. The CDR3 extends over 16 amino acids. Between the trimmed V and J ends, which lost 1 base and 0 bases, there was a span of 10 bases. Germline CDR1 MGHRA, CDR2 YSYEKL. The CDR3 spells CASSQGYTSSYNEQFF. CDR3 DNA sequence: TGCGCCAGCAGCCAAGGGTACACGAGCTCCTACAATGAGCAGTTCTTC.

This clonotype was picked up a small number of times. This chain links TRBV9 with TRBJ2-1; D is uncertain. V shed 0 bases and J shed 3 bases, with 10 bases lying between them. Germline CDR1 is SGDLS and CDR2 is YYNGEE. The CDR3 consists of 15 residues. The CDR3 reads CASSVVETGYNEQFF. CDR3 nucleotides: TGTGCCAGCAGCGTAGTGGAAACCGGCTACAATGAGCAGTTCTTC.

This chain links TRBV27 with TRBJ1-1, with a tentative D call TRBD1 (5 bases). Trimming took off 7 bases at V and 8 bases at J, with 20 bases between the two ends. Germline CDR1 is MNHEY and CDR2 is SMNVEV (reference sequence). This CDR3 has 14 amino acids. CDR3 in amino acids: CASKIQGAGEEAFF. In DNA form, the CDR3 reads TGTGCCAGCAAGATCCAAGGGGCCGGAGAAGAAGCTTTCTTT.